A selection of T cell receptor beta chains follows, all from one sample in a study of blood T cell repertoires in COVID-19. The assay was immunoSEQ multiplex PCR, and TCRdb's table has in-frame clones only and misses some. This table holds under 250,000 clones, 82% found once. Sequencing input: peripheral blood. The receptors come from a woman aged 80 or over with acute or convalescent COVID-19. Each CDR3 is given with its conserved first and last residue. D genes are given only for firm matches. Size tells how often a clone was seen (once, few, many) or the class of an expanded clone, and some rows leave it out.

>TRBJ2-1|TRBV7-2|few|TRBD2
CASSSRTSGRDEQFF
TGTGCCAGCAGCTCCCGGACTAGCGGGAGGGATGAGCAGTTCTTC
>TRBJ2-3|TRBV11-3|.|TRBD2
CASSFASGGAGDTQYF
TGTGCCAGCAGCTTCGCTAGCGGGGGGGCGGGGGATACGCAGTATTTT
>TRBJ1-6|TRBV7-9|.|TRBD1
CASSFGTGDASPLHF
TGTGCCAGCAGCTTTGGGACAGGGGATGCTTCACCCCTCCACTTT
>TRBJ1-2|TRBV28|.|TRBD1
CASSLRQGVLSGYTF
TGTGCCAGCAGTCTCCGACAGGGGGTTTTAAGTGGCTACACCTTC
>TRBJ1-1|TRBV19|.|.
CARRHRERGMNTEAFF
TGTGCCAGACGTCACAGGGAAAGGGGGATGAACACTGAAGCTTTCTTT
>TRBJ2-1|TRBV5-1|.|TRBD1
CASGTGQGAYNEQFF
TGCGCCAGCGGGACGGGACAGGGGGCTTACAATGAGCAGTTCTTC
>TRBJ1-2|TRBV9|.|TRBD1
CASSVTGGRNYGYTF
TGTGCCAGCAGCGTTACAGGGGGAAGGAACTATGGCTACACCTTC
>TRBJ1-3|TRBV7-3|.|.
CASSHRVLSGNTIYF
TGTGCCAGCAGCCACAGGGTTCTCTCTGGAAACACCATATATTTT
>TRBJ2-3|TRBV6-6|.|TRBD2
CASSLLAGGLITDTQYF
TGTGCCAGCAGTCTACTAGCGGGGGGGCTAATCACAGATACGCAGTATTTT
>TRBJ2-1|TRBV20-1|.|.
CSASREQFF
TGCAGTGCTAGTCGGGAGCAGTTCTTC
>TRBJ2-1|TRBV7-8|few|.
CASSLVRGGEQFF
TGTGCCAGCAGCTTGGTCAGGGGCGGCGAGCAGTTCTTC
>TRBJ1-2|TRBV29-1|.|.
CSVEEGAHGYTF
TGCAGCGTTGAAGAGGGAGCGCATGGCTACACCTTC
>TRBJ1-1|TRBV11-3|.|.
CASSPQDYRDTEAFF
TGTGCCAGCAGCCCCCAAGACTATCGGGACACTGAAGCTTTCTTT
>TRBJ2-1|TRBV11-3|.|.
CASSHGFSNEQFF
TGTGCCAGCAGCCACGGTTTCTCCAATGAGCAGTTCTTC
>TRBJ2-1|TRBV6-1|once|TRBD1
CASSEAWGTGLPNEQFF
TGTGCCAGCAGTGAAGCGTGGGGGACAGGACTCCCCAATGAGCAGTTCTTC
>TRBJ1-5|TRBV28|.|.
CATLPGNQPQHF
TGTGCCACCTTACCAGGCAATCAGCCCCAGCATTTT
>TRBJ2-7|TRBV5-6|.|.
CASSLGASGQYF
TGTGCCAGCAGCTTGGGGGCCTCTGGGCAGTACTTC
>TRBJ2-4|TRBV5-6|.|.
CASSLSGGFIAKNIQYF
TGTGCCAGCAGCTTAAGCGGCGGCTTTATAGCCAAAAACATTCAGTACTTC
>TRBJ1-2|TRBV11-2|once|.
CASRWEGDPNYGYTF
TGTGCCAGCAGATGGGAGGGGGATCCTAACTATGGCTACACCTTC
>TRBJ2-2|TRBV7-6|once|TRBD1
CASSPPGTGGDGELFF
TGTGCCAGCAGTCCCCCCGGGACAGGGGGTGACGGGGAGCTGTTTTTT
>TRBJ2-1|TRBV6-1|once|TRBD2
CASSELAGGLNEQFF
TGTGCCAGCAGTGAACTAGCGGGGGGGCTTAATGAGCAGTTCTTC
>TRBJ2-2|TRBV6-1|.|TRBD1
CASSERGTGVLTGELFF
TGTGCCAGCAGTGAAAGGGGGACAGGCGTTCTCACCGGGGAGCTGTTTTTT
>TRBJ1-1|TRBV10-3|.|TRBD1
CAISGNHRGGTEAFF
TGTGCCATCAGTGGAAACCACAGGGGTGGCACTGAAGCTTTCTTT
>TRBJ2-5|TRBV11-2|once|TRBD1
CASSWGQGKETQYF
TGTGCCAGCAGCTGGGGACAGGGGAAAGAGACCCAGTACTTC
>TRBJ2-7|TRBV6-6|.|TRBD2
CASRPLAGGPYEQYF
TGTGCCAGCAGACCCCTAGCGGGGGGGCCCTACGAGCAGTACTTC
>TRBJ2-7|TRBV19|.|TRBD1
CASQPQGGVSYEQYF
TGTGCCAGCCAACCACAGGGGGGCGTCTCCTACGAGCAGTACTTC
>TRBJ2-7|TRBV12-3/TRBV12-4|.|.
CASSGVGYEQYF
TGTGCCAGCTCAGGGGTTGGCTACGAGCAGTACTTC
>TRBJ2-7|TRBV27|.|TRBD1
CASSQLGTGTYEQYF
TGTGCCAGCAGTCAACTCGGGACAGGGACATACGAGCAGTACTTC
>TRBJ2-2|TRBV11-2|.|TRBD1
CASSYRTGGNTGELFF
TGTGCCAGCAGCTATCGGACAGGGGGTAACACCGGGGAGCTGTTTTTT
>TRBJ1-2|TRBV4-1|.|.
CASSQEAATIYGYTF
TGCGCCAGCAGCCAAGAGGCGGCGACGATCTATGGCTACACCTTC
>TRBJ1-1|TRBV2|.|.
CARKNQGYTEAFF
TGTGCCAGAAAGAATCAGGGATACACTGAAGCTTTCTTT
>TRBJ1-2|TRBV10-3|once|TRBD1
CAISDGQGGSGYTF
TGTGCCATCAGTGACGGACAGGGGGGCTCTGGCTACACCTTC
>TRBJ2-2|TRBV7-6|.|.
CASSQGTVNTGELFF
TGTGCCAGCAGCCAGGGGACCGTGAACACCGGGGAGCTGTTTTTT
>TRBJ1-1|TRBV14|.|.
CASSQAYFTEAFF
TGTGCCAGCAGCCAAGCGTACTTCACTGAAGCTTTCTTT
>TRBJ1-2|TRBV7-2|.|.
CASSPRAGANYGYTF
TGTGCCAGCAGCCCGCGGGCAGGGGCAAACTATGGCTACACCTTC
>TRBJ1-6|TRBV5-1|.|.
CASSLDGGNSPLHF
TGCGCCAGCAGCCTGGACGGAGGAAATTCACCCCTCCACTTT
>TRBJ2-7|TRBV9|.|TRBD2
CASSVVTSGGEQYF
TGTGCCAGCAGCGTAGTAACTAGCGGGGGGGAGCAGTACTTC
>TRBJ1-2|TRBV24-1|.|.
CATRVGGGYGYTF
TGTGCCACCAGGGTCGGGGGAGGCTATGGCTACACCTTC
>TRBJ2-7|TRBV5-1|.|.
CASSGRGSYEQYF
TGCGCCAGCAGCGGTAGAGGCTCCTACGAGCAGTACTTC
>TRBJ1-1|TRBV6-5|once|.
CASTRDTNTEAFF
TGTGCCAGCACCCGGGACACAAACACTGAAGCTTTCTTT
>TRBJ2-3|TRBV13|once|.
CASSLRRGGDTQYF
TGTGCCAGCAGCCTCCGTAGGGGGGGGGATACGCAGTATTTT
>TRBJ1-6|TRBV25-1|few|.
CASSATDYNSPLHF
TGTGCCAGCAGTGCTACAGACTATAATTCACCCCTCCACTTT
>TRBJ2-1|TRBV10-1|few|TRBD2
CASSESWTSGVKFF
TGCGCCAGCAGTGAGTCTTGGACTAGCGGGGTAAAGTTCTTC
>TRBJ2-7|TRBV27|.|TRBD2
CASSSTYGTSGYEQYF
TGTGCCAGCAGTTCAACTTACGGGACTAGCGGTTACGAGCAGTACTTC
>TRBJ2-2|TRBV28|once|.
CASSTCLHDHRGAVF
TGTGCCAGCAGTACCTGTCTACACGATCACCGGGGAGCTGTTTTT
>TRBJ1-6|TRBV5-1|once|TRBD1
CASSVQGLYNSPLHF
TGCGCCAGCAGCGTACAGGGGCTTTATAATTCACCCCTCCACTTT
>TRBJ2-3|TRBV6-6|.|.
CASSYSNRYTDTQYF
TGTGCCAGCAGTTACTCGAACAGATACACAGATACGCAGTATTTT
>TRBJ2-2|TRBV20-1|.|.
CSANGGGELFF
TGCAGTGCTAATGGCGGCGGGGAGCTGTTTTTT